What follows describes a single T cell receptor beta chain. Its specificity is unknown. Noted treatment: roughly 11-day PBMC culture with coronavirus spike peptide pools or control peptides (ViraFEST assay). This sample is drawn from a study of vaccination and CD4 T cells after COVID-19. At the level of the study: The stimulus for the cells was overlapping spike peptides derived from SARS-CoV-2, HCoV-NL63, HCoV-OC43 and HCoV-229E.

Oncomine TCR Beta short-read sequencing was applied to DNA from cultured CD4+ T cells. TCRdb passed the PCR reads through MiXCR, listing each CDR3 protein once. The table shows more than 4,500 distinct CDR3 sequences, with 40% to 55% occurring only once. The sample was CD4+ T cells from blood, cultured in vitro. The sequence derives from a human donor who had recovered from COVID-19.

The CDR3 loop is CASNGQTINTGELFF. The CDR3 nucleotides are TGTGCCAGCAACGGACAGACGATTAACACCGGGGAGCTGTTTTTT. The chain carries TRBV6-1 and TRBJ2-2; D possibly corresponds to TRBD1 (6 bases). V was cut by 7 bases and J by 2 bases, with 14 bases left in between. The germline V gene encodes CDR1 MNHNS and CDR2 SASEGT. The length of the CDR3 is 15 residues.